This entry lists 15 T cell receptor beta chains sequenced from one sample in a study of blood T cell repertoires in COVID-19. Profiling relied on immunoSEQ multiplex PCR, and the TCRdb table lists in-frame clones only, not all of them. The sample carries about 180,000 clones, 89% recorded once. What was sequenced was peripheral blood. These receptors originate from a man younger than 30 who had recovered from COVID-19.

V is TRBV7-2 and J is TRBJ1-2, with 8 bases fitting TRBD1. V was pared by 6 bases and J by 2 bases, with 14 bases of the junction left unmatched. This CDR3 region has 17 residues. Germline V gene data show CDR1 as SGHTA and CDR2 as FQGNSA. Here the CDR3 DNA reads TGTGCCAGCAGTTTCGGACAGGGTGTCCCCATAAACTATGGCTACACCTTC. Protein: CASSFGQGVPINYGYTF.

The chain joins TRBV5-5 to TRBJ2-1; D gene uncertain. Trimming shortened V by 6 bases and J by 13 bases, and 20 bases separated the two germline ends. In germline, CDR1 is SGHKS, CDR2 YYEKEE (reference sequence). There are 13 residues in the CDR3. DNA for the CDR3: TGTGCCAGCACCCTCCAATCTACCCTTTCCCAGTTCTTC. Its translation is CASTLQSTLSQFF. Full variable domain (outside the CDR3, taken from reference TRBV5-5 and TRBJ2-1): DAGVTQSPTHLIKTRGQQVTLRCSPISGHKSVSWYQQVLGQGPQFIFQYYEKEERGRGNFPDRFSARQFPNYSSELNVNALLLGDSALYLCASTLQSTLSQFFGPGTRLTVL.

This rearrangement joins TRBV19 to TRBJ2-3; TRBD2 is a possible D gene (5 bases). From germline, CDR1 is LNHDA and CDR2 SQIVND (reference sequence). The CDR3 has 14 residues. V lost 7 bases to trimming and J lost 5 bases, with 16 bases between them. CDR3 bases: TGTGCCAGTAATCGAGGGTCACCCCGAGATACGCAGTATTTT. The encoded protein is CASNRGSPRDTQYF. Full variable domain (remainder filled in from reference TRBV19 and TRBJ2-3): DGGITQSPKYLFRKEGQNVTLSCEQNLNHDAMYWYRQDPGQGLRLIYYSQIVNDFQKGDIAEGYSVSREKKESFPLTVTSAQKNPTAFYLCASNRGSPRDTQYFGPGTRLTVL.

The J gene is TRBJ2-5, the V gene TRBV7-3, with D perhaps matching TRBD2 (6 bases). Per the germline V gene, CDR1 is SGHTA and CDR2 is FQGTGA. CDR3 length equals 15 residues. V was shortened by 2 bases and J by 4 bases, with 14 bases between the two germline ends. CDR3 nucleotides: TGTGCCAGCAGCTTACTATCCGGGAGTCGAGAGACCCAGTACTTC. As protein: CASSLLSGSRETQYF.

The chain carries TRBV3-1 (or the pseudogene TRBV3-2) and TRBJ2-7; 11 bases match TRBD2. The CDR3 extends over 15 amino acids. Germline trimming cut 3 bases from V and 5 bases from J; bases unmatched to any gene: 6. The germline V gene encodes CDR1 LGHDT and CDR2 YNNKEL (reference sequence). CDR3 amino acids: CASSHSPGLADEQYF. As DNA, the CDR3 is TGTGCCAGCAGCCATTCTCCGGGACTAGCGGACGAGCAGTACTTC.

J is TRBJ2-7 and V is TRBV28; maybe TRBD2 (6 bases). V was pared by 5 bases and J by 3 bases, with 14 bases between. Germline V lookup: CDR1 MDHEN, CDR2 SYDVKM. This CDR3 region has 14 residues. CDR3 DNA sequence: TGTGCCAGCAGTGATTCCCTAGCGAACTACGAGCAGTACTTC. Protein sequence: CASSDSLANYEQYF.

This clone was found once. V usage is TRBV2 and J usage is TRBJ1-5; D not certain. V was pared by 7 bases and J by 2 bases, with 9 bases between. This CDR3 is 13 amino acids long. Germline V gives CDR1 SNHLY, CDR2 FYNNEI. CDR3 residues: CASTAEGNQPQHF. CDR3 in DNA: TGTGCCAGCACGGCCGAGGGCAATCAGCCCCAGCATTTT.

The rearrangement links TRBV28 to TRBJ1-1; the match to TRBD1 covers 7 bases. The junction had 16 bases not matched to a gene; V was cut back by 8 bases and J by 4 bases. Germline CDR1 is MDHEN and CDR2 is SYDVKM. CDR3 size: 16 residues. CDR3 in DNA: TGTGCCAGCCACTCACCCGGGACAGTCAAAATCACTGAAGCTTTCTTT. Translation gives CASHSPGTVKITEAFF. The full variable domain, with the rest looked up from reference TRBV28 and TRBJ1-1, is DVKVTQSSRYLVKRTGEKVFLECVQDMDHENMFWYRQDPGLGLRLIYFSYDVKMKEKGDIPEGYSVSREKKERFSLILESASTNQTSMYLCASHSPGTVKITEAFFGQGTRLTVV.

This chain uses TRBV28 with TRBJ1-3, with D unclear. The CDR3 is 12 residues long. Germline values: CDR1 MDHEN, CDR2 SYDVKM. Trimming cost V 6 bases and J 3 bases, with 6 bases left between them. The CDR3 spells CASRSDGNTIYF. As DNA, the CDR3 is TGTGCCAGCAGGTCAGATGGAAACACCATATATTTT.

The chain employs TRBV7-3 and TRBJ2-2; 8 positions agree with TRBD2. The V gene end was trimmed by 2 bases and the J gene end by 6 bases; junction bases not matched to a gene: 2. CDR3 length: 14 residues. Germline values: CDR1 SGHTA, CDR2 FQGTGA. CDR3: CASSLEAGAGELFF. The CDR3 DNA reads TGTGCCAGCAGCTTAGAAGCGGGGGCCGGGGAGCTGTTTTTT.

The rearrangement links TRBV10-1 to TRBJ2-7; TRBD1 might be the D (6 bases). Per germline, CDR1 WNHNN and CDR2 SYGVQD (reference sequence). V lost 1 base to trimming and J lost 1 base, with 17 bases between them. The CDR3 is 17 residues long. CDR3 residues: CASSEWFHRDKSYEQYF. The CDR3 nucleotides are TGCGCCAGCAGTGAGTGGTTTCACCGGGACAAGTCCTACGAGCAGTACTTC.

This chain uses TRBV6-2 or TRBV6-3 with TRBJ1-5; 10 positions agree with TRBD1. This CDR3 has 14 amino acids. CDR1 is MNHEY, CDR2 SVGEGT, per germline. J gave up 5 bases and V 6 bases, and 4 bases lay outside the gene matches. As DNA, the CDR3 is TGTGCCAGCAGCCGGGACAGGGGATATCAGCCCCAGCATTTT. Residues: CASSRDRGYQPQHF.

The gene calls are TRBV30 and TRBJ1-1; 8 bases match TRBD1. J was trimmed by 1 base and V by 2 bases; bases with no gene match: 3. This CDR3 has 14 residues. CDR1 GTSNPN and CDR2 SVGIG come from the germline V gene (reference sequence). The CDR3 here is CAWSTGTGNTEAFF. The CDR3 coding sequence is TGTGCCTGGAGTACCGGGACAGGGAACACTGAAGCTTTCTTT.

This chain joins TRBV29-1 and TRBJ1-5; TRBD1 might be the D (5 bases). Germline CDR1 reads SQVTM; CDR2 reads ANQGSEA. The CDR3 consists of 14 residues. V lost 5 bases, J lost 3 bases, and 14 bases lay in between. The CDR3 sequence: CSVRAGPYNQPQHF. The CDR3 bases are TGCAGCGTTCGTGCAGGGCCCTACAATCAGCCCCAGCATTTT.

To note about this clone: Other DNA sequences of this sample code for an identical CDR3. J is TRBJ1-2 and V is TRBV28, with 10 positions matching TRBD1. Trimming at V came to 5 bases and at J to 5 bases, leaving 5 bases not matched to a gene. Germline V gene data show CDR1 as MDHEN and CDR2 as SYDVKM. The CDR3 totals 14 residues. Written as DNA, the CDR3 is TGTGCCAGCAGTCCCCCGGGACAGGGGTATGGCTACACCTTC. Residues: CASSPPGQGYGYTF.